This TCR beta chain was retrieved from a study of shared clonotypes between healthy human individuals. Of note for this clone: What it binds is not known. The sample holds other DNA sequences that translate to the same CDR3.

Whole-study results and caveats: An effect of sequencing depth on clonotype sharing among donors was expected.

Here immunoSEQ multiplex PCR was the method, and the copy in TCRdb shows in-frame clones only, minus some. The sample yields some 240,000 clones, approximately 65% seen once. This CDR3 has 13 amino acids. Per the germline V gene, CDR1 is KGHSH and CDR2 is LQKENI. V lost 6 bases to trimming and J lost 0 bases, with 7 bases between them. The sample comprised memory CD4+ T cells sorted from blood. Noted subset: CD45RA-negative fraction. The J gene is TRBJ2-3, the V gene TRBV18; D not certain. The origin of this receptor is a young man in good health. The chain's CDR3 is CASSPGSTDTQYF. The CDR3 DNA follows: TGTGCCAGCTCCCCTGGGAGCACAGATACGCAGTATTTT.